This T cell receptor (beta chain) was identified in a study of blood T cell repertoires in COVID-19. Repertoires were generated with immunoSEQ multiplex PCR, while TCRdb's copy carries only in-frame clones and drops some. Seen here are more than 150,000 clones, 80% to 85% observed once, and the top ten hold nearly 8%. Sequencing was done on a sample of PBMCs or T cells enriched from blood (not recorded which). The receptor was isolated from a woman between 45 and 65 years old who had recovered from COVID-19.

As DNA, the CDR3 is TGTGCCAGCAGCCTTAGAAGTGAGACCCAGTACTTC. Translating gives CASSLRSETQYF. This chain links TRBV25-1 with TRBJ2-5, with D uncertain. The CDR3 contains 12 residues. Per the germline V gene, CDR1 is MGHDK and CDR2 is SYGVNS. Trimming removed 6 bases at V and 5 bases at J, with 10 bases between. Full variable domain (missing parts from reference TRBV25-1 and TRBJ2-5): EADIYQTPRYLVIGTGKKITLECSQTMGHDKMYWYQQDPGMELHLIHYSYGVNSTEKGDLSSESTVSRIRTEHFPLTLESARPSHTSQYLCASSLRSETQYFGPGTRLLVL.